One T cell receptor beta chain is described in this entry. This clonotype occurred many times. The specificity of this receptor is unknown. Base qualities are not recorded, but no much larger clone differs from it by a single base. The data are from a study of T cells in Graves' hyperthyroidism and ophthalmopathy (dated by TCRdb to about 2019). Background on the whole study: Peripheral blood was collected at initial diagnosis, before any treatment. Prospective prediction of ophthalmopathy was tested in an independent validation cohort of 18 to 20 hyperthyroidism patients and around 16 patients who later progressed to ophthalmopathy. TCR V-J signatures able to tell the groups apart were searched for in a discovery cohort of 90 to 100 patients, of whom over 40 had Graves' ophthalmopathy and around 58 had stable Graves' hyperthyroidism. After sampling, hyperthyroidism patients received methimazole starting at 30 mg daily, and ophthalmopathy patients received high-dose intravenous methylprednisolone. In over five Graves' hyperthyroidism patients, the study also compared T-cell repertoires from thyroid tissue with T-cell repertoires from blood. The 90 to 100 discovery patients were randomly split 7:3 into training and test sets. The paper describes TCR Vbeta CDR3 sequencing of 120 to 150 peripheral blood samples, made up of 40 to 45 ophthalmopathy patients, roughly 75 hyperthyroidism patients and 17 progressor patients.

TCR beta CDR3 regions were amplified from RNA transcripts. The TCR CDR3 was subjected to a first round of RT-PCR using the HTBI primer set and the Qiagen OneStep RT-PCR kit. Libraries were constructed in a second round of multiplex PCR, after which size selection and purification were carried out. The libraries were sequenced on an Illumina HiSeq2000 using paired-end 100 bp reads. Processing in the source paper ran as follows. Raw data were processed with SOAPnuke, discarding reads with adapters, uncalled bases, mean Phred below 15, or no exact constant-primer or identifier match. High-quality paired reads were merged using COPE v1.2.5, and each unique nucleotide sequence was defined as a clonotype. MiTCR v1.1 was used to align the clonotypes against IMGT TRBV, TRBD and TRBJ reference segments. The analysis was restricted to V-J combinations with a frequency above 0.0001, which together covered 99.2% of the repertoires. The TCS score was defined as the ratio of F50 (clonal expansion) to E x V (chaos), calculated using BLOSUM62-based TCRdist between CDR3 peptides within each V-J. Welch's t-statistics and random forest reduced around 510 V-J features to 13, which were used in a naive Bayes classifier (R e1071). TCRdb ran its own pipeline on the public reads, namely fastp trimming at Q25 and MiXCR clone calling, and kept in-frame beta chains. One record per CDR3 amino acid sequence lists the most common genes and DNA. These V and J calls originate from TCRdb's pipeline instead of the authors' own analysis. Here the sample has hundreds of thousands of distinct CDR3 sequences; approximately 15% occur a single time. Around 23% of the sample lies in the top ten.

The full study reports these points: Most expanded thyroid clonotypes (frequency above 0.001) were also detected in blood, suggesting blood repertoires may reflect thyroid immune responses. Ophthalmopathy was separated from stable hyperthyroidism by a 13 V-J signature model, with just over 85% sensitivity and around 81% specificity obtained in cross-validation and 80%/75% obtained in testing. During validation, the model predicted progression to ophthalmopathy a median of approximately 6 months ahead of onset, with almost 71% sensitivity and almost 75% specificity. No statistical method was used to fix the sample size in advance, and group allocation was not hidden from the investigators.

The CDR3 has 14 amino acids, counting the end cysteine and phenylalanine. Just the 42-base CDR3 DNA is kept, in frame starting at base 1. In the germline V gene, CDR1 corresponds to MDHEN and CDR2 to SYDVKM. Deletion took 6 bases off V and 4 bases off J, with a span of 15 bases between the germline ends. Stable Graves' hyperthyroidism was defined as the absence of progression to ophthalmopathy over 18 months of follow-up. Hyperthyroidism patients were newly diagnosed, with disease duration under 2 months, and aged 18 to 65 years. Patients with uncontrolled infections, other autoimmune diseases, pregnancy or lactation were excluded. Diagnoses were based on clinical symptoms, serum thyroxine and TRAb, thyroid ultrasound and orbital computed tomography. PBMCs were separated from under 12 ml of fresh peripheral blood using Ficoll-Paque density gradient centrifugation. Trizol reagent was used to extract total RNA, and RNA quality was then checked on an Agilent 2100 Bioanalyzer.

The chain uses TRBV28 and TRBJ1-2, with TRBD1 as a weak D call on 6 bases. Sequenced material: blood. The TCR sequence derives from a young woman with Graves' hyperthyroidism. This receptor has the CDR3 CASRTIQGSYGYTF. Here is the DNA: TGTGCCAGCAGAACAATACAGGGCTCCTATGGCTACACCTTC.